This T cell receptor beta chain was recorded in a study of blood T cell repertoires in COVID-19. Here immunoSEQ multiplex PCR was the method, and the copy in TCRdb shows in-frame clones only, minus some. The table lists 300,000 to 400,000 clones, around 87% of them singletons, with nearly 6.5% in the top ten. This CDR3 has 16 amino acids. V was cut by 4 bases and J by 0 bases, with 13 bases left in between. Germline V CDR1 and CDR2: LNHDA, SQIVND (reference sequence). Seattle patient enrollment occurred during active infection, with longitudinal follow-up thereafter. Worth noting for this clone: This CDR3 is also generated by other DNA sequences in the sample.

The source is a woman aged 45-65 years with COVID-19, enrolled during active disease. The sequencing sample was made of peripheral blood. The genes are TRBV19 and TRBJ1-5, with D maybe TRBD1 (5 bases). The CDR3 loop is CASSTTGTYSNQPQHF. CDR3 DNA: TGTGCCAGTAGTACAACAGGAACATATAGCAATCAGCCCCAGCATTTT.